One sample yielded the 23 T cell receptor beta chains listed below, sequenced in a study of tumor-infiltrating lymphocytes in primary liver carcinoma. A primer matching the constant region was used to make TCR beta cDNA from 500 ng of total RNA. Sequencing libraries for TCR beta derived from three nested multiplex PCR rounds that used slightly modified ARM-PCR. Both of the initial two PCR rounds ran for about 11 cycles and employed TRBV1-TRBV30 forward primers alongside a C-beta reverse primer. TCRdb itself ran the multiplex PCR reads through MiXCR, one entry per CDR3 protein. The sample carries about 330,000 distinct CDR3 sequences, less than 75% recorded once. Unsorted whole blood supplied the RNA, and germline DNA was extracted too. The sample comprised peripheral blood. The receptors originated from a man aged 40-49 years with primary liver carcinoma and hepatitis B virus infection.

On this clonotype itself: A much more abundant neighbour one base away suggests this may be a read error. Likely a read error: the CDR3 ends without its conserved phenylalanine or tryptophan. The rearrangement links TRBV12-3 or TRBV12-4 to TRBJ2-3; 7 bases align to TRBD2. Unmatched junction bases numbered 4, after V lost 4 bases and J lost 0 bases. The CDR3 totals 15 residues. CDR3: CASSSRRESTDTQYL. In DNA, the CDR3 is TGTGCCAGCAGTTCAAGGCGGGAGAGCACAGATACGCAGTATTTG.

V is TRBV13 and J is TRBJ2-7; tentatively, D is TRBD1 or TRBD2 (5 bases each). Trimming stripped 0 bases from V and 4 bases from J, with 13 bases between. Germline assignment: CDR1 PRHDT and CDR2 FYEKMQ (reference sequence). The CDR3 has 15 residues. CDR3 amino acids: CASSLGAGAMYEQYF. As DNA, the CDR3 is TGTGCCAGCAGCTTAGGCGCCGGGGCCATGTACGAGCAGTACTTC. Variable domain in full (rest from reference TRBV13 and TRBJ2-7): AAGVIQSPRHLIKEKRETATLKCYPIPRHDTVYWYQQGPGQDPQFLISFYEKMQSDKGSIPDRFSAQQFSDYHSELNMSSLELGDSALYFCASSLGAGAMYEQYFGPGTRLTVT.

This clonotype was counted ten times or more. The chain employs TRBV11-2 and TRBJ2-5; 7 nucleotides agree with TRBD2. The CDR3 totals 16 residues. The germline gives CDR1 SGHAT, CDR2 FQNNGV. The V segment lost 1 base and the J segment 1 base; nucleotides outside the gene matches: 6. The CDR3 coding sequence is TGTGCCAGCAGCTTAGGTCTAGCGGAGATCCAAGAGACCCAGTACTTC. Amino acids: CASSLGLAEIQETQYF.

This clonotype was seen a handful of times. The chain joins TRBV28 to TRBJ2-7; D perhaps matches TRBD2 (6 bases). With 3 bases removed from V and 3 bases from J, the gap between germline ends came to 12 bases. The CDR3 has 14 amino acids. In germline, CDR1 is MDHEN, CDR2 SYDVKM. The CDR3 DNA reads as TGTGCCAGCAGTTTGGACGGGACTTTCTACGAGCAGTACTTC. Translating it yields CASSLDGTFYEQYF.

This clonotype was picked up a small number of times. This chain uses TRBV28 with TRBJ1-3, with D unresolved. The CDR3 contains 15 residues. Trimming removed 5 bases at V and 0 bases at J, with 11 bases between. Germline CDR1 MDHEN, CDR2 SYDVKM. The CDR3 DNA sequence: TGTGCCAGCAGTCCCCCCCTTGGCTCTGGAAACACCATATATTTT. Its translation: CASSPPLGSGNTIYF. Supplemented by reference TRBV28 and TRBJ1-3, the full variable domain reads DVKVTQSSRYLVKRTGEKVFLECVQDMDHENMFWYRQDPGLGLRLIYFSYDVKMKEKGDIPEGYSVSREKKERFSLILESASTNQTSMYLCASSPPLGSGNTIYFGEGSWLTVV.

This clonotype was counted ten times or more. This chain joins TRBV11-2 and TRBJ2-7; no reliable D call. Germline CDR1 is SGHAT and CDR2 is FQNNGV. Trimming pared 1 base from V and 7 bases from J, leaving 8 bases between. The CDR3 runs 12 residues. CDR3 amino acids: CASSLAPLEQYF. The CDR3 nucleotides are TGTGCCAGCAGCTTAGCACCTCTAGAGCAGTACTTC.

The chain recombines TRBV4-1 with TRBJ2-7; 12 positions agree with TRBD2. Germline V gives CDR1 MGHRA, CDR2 YSYEKL. The CDR3 runs to 16 residues. V lost 3 bases and J lost 7; bases outside the gene matches: 10. CDR3 nucleotide sequence: TGCGCCAGCAGCCAGGGTGGACTAGCGGGACTGGGGGAGCAGTACTTC. Its translation: CASSQGGLAGLGEQYF.

As to this clonotype: This sequence may be a read error, since a much larger clone differs from it by one base. The V gene is TRBV10-3, the J gene TRBJ2-1; no clear D. Germline values: CDR1 ENHRY, CDR2 SYGVKD. The CDR3 is 16 residues long. The CDR3 nucleotides are TGTGCCATCAGTGAGTCGAAGGCTAGATCTACGGATGAGCACTTCTTC. Residues: CAISESKARSTDEHFF.

This clonotype was detected many times. The genes are TRBV11-2 and TRBJ2-5; D gene uncertain. The CDR3 has 14 amino acids. The V end was cut by 3 bases, the J end by 2 bases, with 10 bases between. Germline V gene sequence: CDR1 SGHAT, CDR2 FQNNGV. Here the CDR3 reads CASSFVPSQETQYF. The DNA for the CDR3 is TGTGCCAGCAGCTTCGTACCGAGTCAAGAGACCCAGTACTTC.

The chain couples TRBV5-8 to TRBJ2-7; TRBD2 might be the D (6 bases). The CDR3 is 16 residues long. V lost 1 base, J lost 2 bases, and 16 bases lay in between. Germline V gene sequence: CDR1 SGHTS, CDR2 YDEGEE. CDR3 sequence reads: CASSLFRAGITYEQYF. CDR3 DNA: TGTGCCAGCAGCTTGTTTAGAGCGGGCATTACCTACGAGCAGTACTTC.

This clonotype was seen ten or more times. The V and J genes are TRBV12-3 or TRBV12-4 and TRBJ1-2, with 9 bases that match TRBD1. The length of the CDR3 is 16 residues. Trimming cost V 6 bases and J 7 bases; bases outside gene matches: 15. The CDR3 is CASRKAADRGGSGYTF. CDR3 bases: TGTGCCAGCAGAAAAGCTGCGGACAGGGGTGGAAGTGGCTACACCTTC.

Concerning this clonotype itself: A read error is possible here, since a much larger clone lies one base away. The V call is TRBV6-6, the J call TRBJ2-2; D is unresolved. V was clipped by 7 bases and J by 6 bases, with 15 bases between them. This CDR3 is built from 14 residues. CDR1 and CDR2 from the germline V gene are MNHNY and SVGAGI (reference sequence). CDR3 sequence: CASTYLGRAGELFF. The CDR3 DNA follows: TGTGCCAGCACTTATCTAGGAAGAGCCGGGGAGCTGTTTTTT.

The chain couples TRBV11-2 to TRBJ2-3, with D perhaps being TRBD1 or TRBD2 (6 bases each). The CDR3 has 16 residues. Germline V gene sequence: CDR1 SGHAT, CDR2 FQNNGV. CDR3 sequence reads: CTSSLRRGYSTDTQYF. The CDR3, as DNA: TGTACTAGCAGCTTACGGAGGGGGTATAGCACAGATACGCAGTATTTT.

Concerning this clonotype: This may arise from a read error, as a much more abundant clone is one base away. V gene TRBV6-2 or TRBV6-3 combines with J gene TRBJ2-1; 9 bases agree with TRBD2. Germline V gene data show CDR1 as MNHEY and CDR2 as SVGEGT. This CDR3 has 15 amino acids. CDR3 loop: CASSYGLAGLNGQFF. CDR3 sequence (DNA): TGTGCCAGCAGTTACGGTCTAGCGGGACTCAATGGGCAGTTCTTC.

V and J are TRBV10-1 and TRBJ2-1; D may be TRBD2 (6 bases). The germline V gene has CDR1 WNHNN and CDR2 SYGVQD (reference sequence). The CDR3 spans 13 residues. V was clipped by 3 bases and J by 16 bases, with 19 bases between them. As DNA, the CDR3 is TGCGCCAGCAGTGACTACCGGGACTCCGGGTATTTCTTC. As protein: CASSDYRDSGYFF.

Of note for this clonotype: A much larger clone lies a single base off, so this may be a read error. CDR3 residues: CASSQGAGGNTF. DNA for the CDR3: TGCGCCAGCAGTCAGGGGGCTGGAGGCAACACCTTC. The chain is built from TRBV10-2 and TRBJ1-2; 8 bases agree with TRBD1. Unmatched junction bases numbered 8, after V lost 5 bases and J lost 12 bases. The CDR3 loop spans 12 amino acids. Germline V gives CDR1 WSHSY, CDR2 SAAADI.

Comment on this clonotype: At one boundary the junction diverges from the germline segment, which might be a read error. DNA of the CDR3: TGTGCCAGCAGCGCGAAAAATGAGCGGTTCTTC. It is translated as CASSAKNERFF. This chain connects TRBV11-2 to TRBJ2-1; D not certain. Germline-derived CDR1 and CDR2 are SGHAT and FQNNGV. The CDR3 spans 11 residues.

This chain joins TRBV20-1 and TRBJ2-2, with a weak D call TRBD1 (5 bases). Between the trimmed V and J ends, which lost 6 bases and 5 bases, there was a span of 16 bases. The CDR3 is 14 residues long. The germline CDR1 and CDR2 sequences are DFQATT and SNEGSKA (reference sequence). The CDR3 sequence: CSATWGQGTGELFF. The CDR3 DNA reads TGCAGTGCGACCTGGGGCCAAGGGACCGGGGAGCTGTTTTTT.

This clonotype was counted only a few times. The chain carries TRBV28 and TRBJ2-3; D perhaps matches TRBD2 (5 bases). The length of the CDR3 is 15 residues. V dropped 8 bases and J dropped 5 bases, with 20 bases sitting between them. Germline assignment: CDR1 MDHEN and CDR2 SYDVKM. This CDR3 is CASPAEGSPIDTQYF. In DNA form, the CDR3 reads TGTGCCAGCCCCGCCGAGGGTTCCCCGATAGATACGCAGTATTTT.

This clonotype was counted a few times. The chain joins TRBV5-6 to TRBJ1-5, with TRBD1 as a possible D gene (5 bases). Trimming pared 1 base from V and 5 bases from J, leaving 13 bases between. Looked up from germline, CDR1 is SGHDT and CDR2 is YYEEEE. The CDR3 is 15 amino acids. CDR3 amino acids: CASSLRTGGHQPQHF. The DNA of the CDR3 is TGTGCCAGCAGCTTGCGAACAGGTGGTCATCAGCCCCAGCATTTT.

A word on this clonotype: Just one base apart from a much larger clone, this may be a read error. This chain connects TRBV4-1 to TRBJ2-2; D may correspond to TRBD1 or TRBD2 (5 bases each). This CDR3 has 17 amino acids. Germline lookup yields CDR1 MGHRA and CDR2 YSYEKL. The CDR3 sequence: CASNQHFRGAQGGELFF. The CDR3 nucleotides are TGCGCCAGCAACCAACATTTCCGAGGGGCGCAGGGCGGGGAGCTGTTTTTT.

In regard to this clonotype: Its ends do not fully match the called genes, so a read error is possible. The V gene is TRBV6-6, the J gene TRBJ1-2; 7 bases fit TRBD1. Germline V CDR1 and CDR2: MNHNY, SVGAGI (reference sequence). CDR3 length: 15 residues. For the CDR3, the DNA is TGTGCCAACAGTTACCCAACCGGGACAGCCTATGGCTACACCTTC. Translated, it gives CANSYPTGTAYGYTF.

A note on this clonotype: A clone one base away is much larger, so this may be a read error. The rearrangement links TRBV6-2 or TRBV6-3 to TRBJ2-7; 12 bases are a match to TRBD2. Trimming removed 7 bases from V and 3 bases from J; junction bases left unmatched: 7. The CDR3 extends over 15 amino acids. Germline values: CDR1 MNHEY, CDR2 SVGEGT. The CDR3, as DNA: TGTGCCAGCACCTCTAGCGGGAGGGTCGACTACGAGCAGTACTTC. Amino acid sequence: CASTSSGRVDYEQYF.